Listed below are T cell receptor beta chains from one sample, sequenced in a study of CD8 T cell repertoires and HIV-1 epitope variants. No antigen is known for these receptors. Here immunoSEQ multiplex PCR was the method, and the copy in TCRdb shows in-frame clones only, minus some. The table has 5,900 or so clones, around three fifths seen once. The sequencing sample was made of cultured CD8+ T cells derived from PBMCs. The receptors here all came from a male donor with HIV. The CDR3 runs from the conserved cysteine through the conserved F or W. The D gene is left open where the match is weak. Clone sizes are given selectively: once, few, many, or a class where the clone is expanded.

J gene,clone size,V gene,D gene,CDR3 length,CDR3 DNA,CDR3 protein
TRBJ1-5,few,TRBV6-5,-,13,TGTGCCAGCAGGAAGGGTAGCAATCAGCCCCAGCATTTT,CASRKGSNQPQHF
TRBJ2-1,few,TRBV5-8,TRBD2,14,TGTGCCAGCAGCTTGGATAGCGGGTTGGATGAGCAGTTCTTC,CASSLDSGLDEQFF
TRBJ2-3,-,TRBV6-5,-,13,TGTGCCAGCAAATGGGCGGCAGGGGATACGCAGTATTTT,CASKWAAGDTQYF
TRBJ2-7,-,TRBV11-2,TRBD2,16,TGTGCCAGCAGCTTAGTATTTAGCGGGGGGGCCTACGAGCAGTACTTC,CASSLVFSGGAYEQYF
TRBJ2-1,-,TRBV6-4,-,14,TGTGCCAGCAGAAACCACAGCTCCTACAATGAGCAGTTCTTC,CASRNHSSYNEQFF
TRBJ2-3,-,TRBV4-1,TRBD2,16,TGCGCCAGCAGCCAAGATGGGTGGGAGGGCCGAGATACGCAGTATTTT,CASSQDGWEGRDTQYF
TRBJ1-2,-,TRBV4-3,TRBD1,15,TGCGCCAGCAGCCAAGATCTGGACAGGCTCTATGGCTACACCTTC,CASSQDLDRLYGYTF
TRBJ2-7,-,TRBV7-9,-,15,TGTGCCAGCAGCTTATTTCAGGGATTAGAATACGAGCAGTACTTC,CASSLFQGLEYEQYF
TRBJ2-7,-,TRBV11-1,TRBD1,13,TGTGCCAGCAGCCCGACAGGGCTCGACGAGCAGTACTTC,CASSPTGLDEQYF
TRBJ2-5,few,TRBV4-3,-,14,TGCGCCAGCAGCCTGGATCCGAGGGCGGAGACCCAGTACTTC,CASSLDPRAETQYF
TRBJ1-5,-,TRBV5-4,-,12,TGTGCCAGCAGCTTGGACAATCAGCCCCAGCATTTT,CASSLDNQPQHF
TRBJ2-1,-,TRBV5-4,-,12,TGTGCCAGCAGCTTGGGCAGAAATGAGCAGTTCTTC,CASSLGRNEQFF
TRBJ1-4,few,TRBV27,-,15,TGTGCCAGCAGTTTTGTCACTGGGGGAGTCGAAAAACTGTTTTTT,CASSFVTGGVEKLFF
TRBJ2-7,-,TRBV4-3,TRBD1,14,TGCGCCAGCAGCCCCGGGCAGGGGGAGTACGAGCAGTACTTC,CASSPGQGEYEQYF
TRBJ1-2,-,TRBV7-3,-,15,TGTGCCAGCAGCTTAGACGGGGGCGCAAACTATGGCTACACCTTC,CASSLDGGANYGYTF
TRBJ2-3,once,TRBV9,-,13,TGTGCCAGCAGCGTAGATGGCAGAGATACGCAGTATTTT,CASSVDGRDTQYF
TRBJ1-5,-,TRBV18,TRBD1,15,TGTGCCAGCTCACAAACAGGGGCTCTCAATCAGCCCCAGCATTTT,CASSQTGALNQPQHF
TRBJ2-5,-,TRBV4-2,-,14,TGTGCCAGCAGCCCTCAGGACGACCAAGAGACCCAGTACTTC,CASSPQDDQETQYF